This T cell receptor beta chain was sequenced in a study of cytomegalovirus exposure and HLA in healthy donors. Study-level results: Most likely, a cluster of highly shared sequence variants arose as a sequencing artifact. TCR beta chains numbering more than 150 were designated cytomegalovirus-associated.

PCR was performed using 60 Vbeta and 13 Jbeta primers. TCRdb's copy holds only in-frame clones and misses some; the assay was immunoSEQ multiplex PCR. The sample table includes fewer than 130,000 clones. Participants comprised healthy donors of bone marrow. Remarks on this clone: Its specificity is not known.

The V gene's germline CDR1 is SGDLS and CDR2 YYNGEE. The CDR3 is made up of 15 amino acids. The V gene end was trimmed by 1 base and the J gene end by 4 bases; junction bases not matched to a gene: 7. The sample consisted of PBMCs. The sequence was obtained from a man aged 45-65 years in good health and CMV-seronegative. V usage is TRBV9 and J usage is TRBJ2-5; 7 positions match TRBD2. The CDR3 sequence: CASSVTAGLTETQYF. The CDR3 bases are TGTGCCAGCAGCGTAACAGCGGGACTTACAGAGACCCAGTACTTC.